Given below is one T cell receptor beta chain in context. The antigen remains unidentified. Trimming pared 3 bases from V and 4 bases from J, leaving 12 bases between. Germline V gene sequence: CDR1 DFQATT, CDR2 SNEGSKA (reference sequence). CDR3 size: 13 residues. The data were obtained in a study of T cell responses to AZD1222 COVID-19 vaccine. Pooled together were second doses at about 4 or about 12 weeks. General study points: Possibly, clonal diversity was underestimated; donors were largely white British and included more females. Of the AZD1222 recipients, only six were seropositive at baseline. There were repertoire samples only from the period after the peak T cell response.

Clones were sequenced by immunoSEQ multiplex PCR, and TCRdb holds only the in-frame ones, with some missing. Of 95,000 to 130,000 clones detected, roughly 92% appear once; the ten largest clones hold roughly 1.5%. The material was peripheral blood, obtained 28 days after the second AZD1222 dose. The chain uses TRBV20-1 and TRBJ1-1; D gene ambiguous. The receptor was derived from an adult who received the AZD1222 COVID-19 vaccine. This CDR3 is CSASHPGGTEAFF. The CDR3 DNA is TGCAGTGCTAGTCACCCTGGTGGCACTGAAGCTTTCTTT.